The 31 T cell receptor beta chains listed next were all sequenced from one sample in a study of T cells in Graves' hyperthyroidism and ophthalmopathy. The CDR3 regions of TCR beta were amplified from RNA transcripts. HTBI primers were the set used in a first-round RT-PCR of the TCR CDR3. A single record per CDR3 protein comes from TCRdb applying MiXCR to the multiplex PCR reads. Among some 620,000 distinct CDR3 sequences, around 15% were seen once, and the ten largest hold around 4%. The sequenced material came from blood. These receptor sequences come from a woman aged 25 to 39 with Graves' hyperthyroidism.

This rearrangement joins TRBV4-2 to TRBJ2-1; D is uncertain. The germline V gene has CDR1 LGHNA and CDR2 YNFKEQ. This CDR3 contains 17 residues. V was clipped by 0 bases and J by 0 bases, with 12 bases between them. The CDR3, as DNA: TGTGCCAGCAGCCAAGAATTGAGGCCGATCTCCTACAATGAGCAGTTCTTC. The encoded protein is CASSQELRPISYNEQFF.

This clonotype was recorded at least ten times. The J gene is TRBJ1-1, the V gene TRBV11-2; D is unresolved. The CDR3 covers 11 residues. V gave up 5 bases and J gave up 10 bases, with 11 bases separating them. In germline, CDR1 is SGHAT, CDR2 FQNNGV. The CDR3 DNA reads as TGTGCCAGCAGCGGCGTGGTTGGAGCTTTCTTT. Its translation is CASSGVVGAFF.

This clonotype was seen at least ten times. The chain recombines TRBV13 with TRBJ2-5, with D perhaps assigned TRBD1 or TRBD2 (5 bases each). Germline CDR1 and CDR2: PRHDT and FYEKMQ (reference sequence). The V gene lost 4 bases and the J gene lost 2 bases, with 14 bases spanning the gap. This CDR3 comprises 15 residues. CDR3 residues: CASSSRGYQQETQYF. The CDR3 DNA reads as TGTGCCAGCAGCTCCCGGGGCTACCAACAAGAGACCCAGTACTTC.

This clonotype was found many times. This chain connects TRBV2 to TRBJ2-5, with 7 bases matching TRBD2. Trimming cost V 4 bases and J 4 bases; bases outside gene matches: 12. This CDR3 comprises 16 residues. The germline gives CDR1 SNHLY, CDR2 FYNNEI. CDR3: CASSAEASGSIETQYF. Here the CDR3 DNA reads TGTGCCAGCAGTGCGGAGGCTAGCGGCTCGATAGAGACCCAGTACTTC. The variable domain in full, completed from reference TRBV2 and TRBJ2-5, reads EPEVTQTPSHQVTQMGQEVILRCVPISNHLYFYWYRQILGQKVEFLVSFYNNEISEKSEIFDDQFSVERPDGSNFTLKIRSTKLEDSAMYFCASSAEASGSIETQYFGPGTRLLVL.

The sample holds a few counts of this clonotype. The genes are TRBV24-1 and TRBJ2-3; TRBD1 is a possible D gene (6 bases). In germline, CDR1 is KGHDR, CDR2 SFDVKD. Between the trimmed V and J ends, which lost 3 bases and 2 bases, there was a span of 14 bases. This CDR3 has 16 residues. This CDR3 is CATSDPYRADTDTQYF. CDR3 sequence (DNA): TGTGCCACCAGTGATCCCTACAGGGCGGACACAGATACGCAGTATTTT.

This clonotype came up many times. The rearrangement uses TRBV27 and TRBJ2-3; 9 nucleotides align to TRBD2. J lost 4 bases, V lost 7 bases, and 12 bases had no gene match. Germline loops: CDR1 MNHEY, CDR2 SMNVEV (reference sequence). This CDR3 comprises 16 residues. The CDR3 DNA is TGTGCCAGCAAGTTTTCCGGACTAGCGACGGCAGATACGCAGTATTTT. Translation: CASKFSGLATADTQYF.

This rearrangement joins TRBV4-2 to TRBJ2-1; TRBD2 matches 8 bases. CDR3 length: 17 amino acids. V was pared by 4 bases and J by 4 bases, with 12 bases of the junction left unmatched. Germline CDR1 is LGHNA and CDR2 is YNFKEQ. CDR3 coding DNA: TGTGCCAGCAGCCCCCTGGATCCGGGACTAGAATACAATGAGCAGTTCTTC. This translates into CASSPLDPGLEYNEQFF.

This clonotype was seen a few times. The rearrangement uses TRBV6-9 and TRBJ2-1; D remains ambiguous. From germline, CDR1 is MNHGY and CDR2 SVAAGI. There are 19 residues in the CDR3. The V end was cut by 3 bases, the J end by 0 bases, with 21 bases between. CDR3 sequence: CASSYHRPTGASSYNEQFF. The DNA of the CDR3 is TGTGCCAGCAGTTACCATCGGCCTACCGGCGCGAGCTCCTACAATGAGCAGTTCTTC.

This clonotype occurred many times. The J gene is TRBJ2-7, the V gene TRBV12-3 or TRBV12-4; unclear D gene. Between the trimmed V and J ends, which lost 2 bases and 5 bases, there was a span of 7 bases. The CDR3 length is 12 residues. In DNA, the CDR3 is TGTGCCAGCAGTTTAAGGGTAGACGAGCAGTACTTC. As protein: CASSLRVDEQYF.

There are many counts of this clonotype. The gene calls are TRBV11-1 and TRBJ2-5; 9 bases are shared with TRBD2. The CDR3 is 16 residues long. In germline, CDR1 is SGHAT, CDR2 FQDESV (reference sequence). The trim removed 0 bases at V and 5 bases at J, leaving 7 bases unmatched. The DNA for the CDR3 is TGTGCCAGCAGCTTAGCGTTAGCGGGAGTTCTCGAGACCCAGTACTTC. Its translation is CASSLALAGVLETQYF.

The chain recombines TRBV20-1 with TRBJ2-1; D call uncertain. Germline V gives CDR1 DFQATT, CDR2 SNEGSKA (reference sequence). V shed 3 bases and J shed 8 bases, with 20 bases lying between them. This CDR3 has 15 amino acids. Here the CDR3 DNA reads TGCAGTGCTAGTGGCTTAATGGCCTCTTTGGATGAGCAGTTCTTC. Its protein is CSASGLMASLDEQFF.

V gene TRBV7-3 combines with J gene TRBJ2-5, with D possibly matching TRBD2 (6 bases). The CDR3 extends over 15 amino acids. Trimming stripped 1 base from V and 1 base from J, with 10 bases between. Germline CDR1 is SGHTA and CDR2 is FQGTGA. CDR3 loop: CASSLKGGAQETQYF. The DNA for the CDR3 is TGTGCCAGCAGCTTAAAAGGCGGGGCCCAAGAGACCCAGTACTTC.

This clonotype was recorded a few times. V usage is TRBV20-1 and J usage is TRBJ1-5, with D perhaps TRBD1 (6 bases). Germline V gives CDR1 DFQATT, CDR2 SNEGSKA (reference sequence). V lost 6 bases and J 1 base, leaving 16 bases between the germline ends. This CDR3 has 15 amino acids. CDR3 residues: CSAKNRVNSNQPQHF. The CDR3 DNA is TGCAGTGCAAAAAACAGGGTGAACAGCAATCAGCCCCAGCATTTT.

This clonotype was seen ten or more times. The rearrangement uses TRBV7-2 and TRBJ1-1; D is unclear. The germline V gene encodes CDR1 SGHTA and CDR2 FQGNSA. There are 14 residues in the CDR3. The ends were cut back, 1 base at V and 2 bases at J, with 8 bases in the middle. DNA for the CDR3: TGTGCCAGCAGCTTAGACAGCTCTAACACTGAAGCTTTCTTT. Residues: CASSLDSSNTEAFF. The variable domain in full, with the rest retrieved from reference TRBV7-2 and TRBJ1-1, is GAGVSQSPSNKVTEKGKDVELRCDPISGHTALYWYRQSLGQGLEFLIYFQGNSAPDKSGLPSDRFSAERTGGSVSTLTIQRTQQEDSAVYLCASSLDSSNTEAFFGQGTRLTVV.

This clonotype was counted many times. The chain has TRBV2 and TRBJ2-1; 8 bases agree with TRBD2. V trimming: 6 bases; J trimming: 6 bases; junction bases outside the gene matches: 4. CDR3 size: 13 residues. Per germline, CDR1 SNHLY and CDR2 FYNNEI. CDR3 loop: CASRGLGPNEQFF. The DNA for the CDR3 is TGTGCCAGCAGGGGACTAGGGCCCAATGAGCAGTTCTTC. Full variable domain (rest looked up from reference TRBV2 and TRBJ2-1): EPEVTQTPSHQVTQMGQEVILRCVPISNHLYFYWYRQILGQKVEFLVSFYNNEISEKSEIFDDQFSVERPDGSNFTLKIRSTKLEDSAMYFCASRGLGPNEQFFGPGTRLTVL.

There are a few counts of this clonotype. The chain carries TRBV11-3 and TRBJ2-3, with 9 bases matching TRBD1. Germline assignment: CDR1 SGHNT and CDR2 YENEEA. CDR3 size: 14 residues. V lost 4 bases, J lost 5 bases, and 4 bases stayed unmatched. The CDR3 region is CASSSRTGVDTQYF. The CDR3 bases are TGTGCCAGCAGCTCACGGACAGGGGTAGATACGCAGTATTTT.

The chain couples TRBV7-2 to TRBJ1-1, with a weak D call TRBD1 (6 bases). Deletions cut 5 bases from V and 7 bases from J, with 17 bases between. Germline V gives CDR1 SGHTA, CDR2 FQGNSA. The CDR3 totals 14 residues. The CDR3 DNA reads as TGTGCCAGCAGCCCTAGCGCGGGGGCGGGTGAAGCTTTCTTT. Encoded protein: CASSPSAGAGEAFF.

Points on this clonotype: A much larger clone differs by one base, so this may be a read error. The rearrangement links TRBV18 to TRBJ2-7, with D perhaps matching TRBD2 (6 bases). This CDR3 has 12 amino acids. Germline assignment: CDR1 KGHSH and CDR2 LQKENI. CDR3 nucleotide sequence: TGTGCCGGCTCACCGGGAGTAAGGGGGCAGTACTTC. Its protein product is CAGSPGVRGQYF.

The genes are TRBV2 and TRBJ2-5; 8 bases are a match to TRBD2. The CDR3 is 15 residues long. J gave up 5 bases and V 5 bases, and 10 bases lay outside the gene matches. Germline loops: CDR1 SNHLY, CDR2 FYNNEI. CDR3: CASSSQSGSRETQYF. The CDR3 nucleotides read TGTGCCAGCAGTTCCCAGAGCGGGAGTAGGGAGACCCAGTACTTC.

This clonotype was counted ten times or more. V and J are TRBV6-4 and TRBJ2-3; 8 bases align to TRBD1. Germline trimming cut 0 bases from V and 4 bases from J; bases unmatched to any gene: 0. Per germline, CDR1 MRHNA and CDR2 SNTAGT. This CDR3 spans 14 amino acids. The CDR3 DNA reads TGTGCCAGCAGTGACTCACAGGGGGCAGATACGCAGTATTTT. Protein sequence: CASSDSQGADTQYF.

In its sample, this clonotype was seen many times. The chain employs TRBV28 and TRBJ2-1; weak D call: TRBD2 (6 bases). With 6 bases removed from V and 5 bases from J, the gap between germline ends came to 20 bases. CDR3 length: 16 residues. CDR1 and CDR2 (germline): MDHEN, SYDVKM. CDR3 amino acids: CASSSLIPGVNNEQFF. The CDR3 bases are TGTGCCAGCAGCTCTTTAATCCCGGGGGTTAACAATGAGCAGTTCTTC.

This CDR3 reads CSVEDRGTGGPAFF. CDR3 nucleotide sequence: TGCAGCGTTGAAGATCGAGGGACAGGGGGTCCAGCTTTCTTT. The rearrangement uses TRBV29-1 and TRBJ1-1; the match to TRBD1 covers 11 bases. V gave up 0 bases and J gave up 10 bases; unmatched junction bases: 7. CDR3 size: 14 residues. Germline V lookup: CDR1 SQVTM, CDR2 ANQGSEA. Full variable domain (rest looked up from reference TRBV29-1 and TRBJ1-1): SAVISQKPSRDICQRGTSLTIQCQVDSQVTMMFWYRQQPGQSLTLIATANQGSEATYESGFVIDKFPISRPNLTFSTLTVSNMSPEDSSIYLCSVEDRGTGGPAFFGQGTRLTVV.

This clonotype was seen ten or more times. The chain links TRBV11-3 to TRBJ2-7; D is ambiguous. This CDR3 is built from 13 residues. Germline-derived CDR1 and CDR2 are SGHNT and YENEEA. The germline V and J ends were trimmed by 1 base and 3 bases, with 7 bases remaining between them. CDR3 in DNA: TGTGCCAGCAGCTTAGGAGAACTCTACGAGCAGTACTTC. Translating gives CASSLGELYEQYF.

V gene TRBV29-1 combines with J gene TRBJ1-2, with D possibly being TRBD1 (5 bases). The V gene's germline CDR1 is SQVTM and CDR2 ANQGSEA. The CDR3 contains 13 residues. V was cut by 3 bases and J by 7 bases, with 15 bases left in between. This CDR3 reads CSVDDGGMSGYTF. The CDR3 region has the DNA TGCAGCGTTGACGACGGGGGGATGAGTGGCTACACCTTC.

This CDR3 reads CASSRTSQANPNTGELFF. The CDR3 region has the DNA TGTGCCAGCTCCCGGACTAGTCAGGCAAACCCTAACACCGGGGAGCTGTTTTTT. V is TRBV6-2 or TRBV6-3 and J is TRBJ2-2; 7 bases align to TRBD2. J gave up 2 bases and V 8 bases, and 17 bases lay outside the gene matches. CDR1 MNHEY and CDR2 SVGEGT come from the germline V gene. The CDR3 has 18 residues.

This clonotype has just a few counts. V is TRBV5-1 and J is TRBJ2-2; no definite D call. V was clipped by 0 bases and J by 6 bases, with 9 bases between them. From germline, CDR1 is SGHRS and CDR2 YFSETQ. This CDR3 region has 14 residues. The CDR3 bases are TGCGCCAGCAGCTTGGACAGCGCGGCCGGGGAGCTGTTTTTT. Translation gives CASSLDSAAGELFF.

This clonotype was found many times. The chain carries TRBV5-6 and TRBJ2-2, with D unresolved. Germline V CDR1 and CDR2: SGHDT, YYEEEE. This CDR3 is built from 12 residues. V was trimmed by 3 bases and J by 8 bases, leaving 8 bases between them. CDR3 amino acids: CASSSFEGELFF. In nucleotides, the CDR3 is TGTGCCAGCAGCTCTTTCGAAGGGGAGCTGTTTTTT.

Ten or more counts support this clonotype. The rearrangement uses TRBV25-1 and TRBJ1-5; tentatively, D is TRBD1 (5 bases). The V gene's germline CDR1 is MGHDK and CDR2 SYGVNS. This CDR3 spans 13 amino acids. Trimming cost V 4 bases and J 6 bases, with 10 bases left between them. DNA of the CDR3: TGTGCCAGCAGTGGACAGACTGGTCAGCCCCAGCATTTT. Residues: CASSGQTGQPQHF.

This clonotype was observed many times. This chain uses TRBV11-3 with TRBJ2-1, with D possibly being TRBD2 (5 bases). CDR3 length: 14 residues. Per the germline V gene, CDR1 is SGHNT and CDR2 is YENEEA. The germline V and J ends were trimmed by 3 bases and 4 bases, with 10 bases remaining between them. The CDR3 reads CASSFDSEYNEQFF. The CDR3 DNA reads as TGTGCCAGCAGCTTCGATAGCGAATACAATGAGCAGTTCTTC.

The chain carries TRBV5-6 and TRBJ1-6; unclear D gene. V lost 7 bases and J 7 bases, leaving 18 bases between the germline ends. Germline CDR1 and CDR2: SGHDT and YYEEEE. This CDR3 has 15 residues. Here the CDR3 DNA reads TGTGCCAGCGGGCTGGAAGGGCGACGAAATTCACCCCTCCACTTT. Residues: CASGLEGRRNSPLHF.

This clonotype was detected ten times or more. The chain couples TRBV6-2 or TRBV6-3 to TRBJ1-1; possible D gene TRBD1, 6 bases. Germline CDR1 MNHEY, CDR2 SVGEGT. V was trimmed by 7 bases and J by 5 bases, leaving 14 bases between them. This CDR3 region has 13 residues. The CDR3 sequence is CASNIQGATEAFF. The DNA for the CDR3 is TGTGCCAGCAATATACAGGGTGCGACTGAAGCTTTCTTT.